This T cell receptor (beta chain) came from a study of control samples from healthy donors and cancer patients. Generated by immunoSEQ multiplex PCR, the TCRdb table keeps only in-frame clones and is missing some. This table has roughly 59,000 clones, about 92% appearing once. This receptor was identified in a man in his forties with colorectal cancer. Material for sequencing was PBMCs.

The CDR3, as DNA: TGTGCCACCAGTGTACAAGGACAGCTTAAGGCCGGGGAGCTGTTTTTT. Protein sequence: CATSVQGQLKAGELFF. The chain has TRBV24-1 and TRBJ2-2, with D perhaps matching TRBD1 (6 bases). The CDR3 extends over 16 amino acids. Germline values: CDR1 KGHDR, CDR2 SFDVKD. The ends were cut back, 5 bases at V and 6 bases at J, with 18 bases in the middle.